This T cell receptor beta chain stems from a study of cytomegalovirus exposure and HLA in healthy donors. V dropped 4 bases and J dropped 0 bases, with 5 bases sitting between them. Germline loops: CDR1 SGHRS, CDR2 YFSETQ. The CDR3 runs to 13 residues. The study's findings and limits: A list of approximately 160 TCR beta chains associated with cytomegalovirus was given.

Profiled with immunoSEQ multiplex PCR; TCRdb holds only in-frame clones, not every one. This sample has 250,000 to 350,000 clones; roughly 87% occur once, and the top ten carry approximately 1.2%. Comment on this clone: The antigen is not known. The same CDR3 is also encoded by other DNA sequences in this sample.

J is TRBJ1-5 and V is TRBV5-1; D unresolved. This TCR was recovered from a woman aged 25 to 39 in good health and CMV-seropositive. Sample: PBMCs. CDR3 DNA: TGCGCCAGCAGCGAAAATAGCAATCAGCCCCAGCATTTT. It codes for CASSENSNQPQHF.